This TCR beta chain stems from a study of blood T cell repertoires in COVID-19. Study as a whole: Researchers got acute and convalescent COVID-19 samples from the United States, Italy and Spain. The analysed material was cDNA or gDNA that came from T cells, B-cell-depleted T cells, or PBMCs.

Followed over time, Seattle patients had been enrolled while infection was active. This clone came up once. As handled by the study authors: Using reference gene primer amplification, nucleated cell counts were estimated. Sequencing used immunoSEQ multiplex PCR; TCRdb keeps in-frame clones, though not all of them. V, J and clone size derive from that table, while D and trimming were established from the DNA sequence. The sample includes under 550,000 clones, approximately 90% seen only once; the top ten take about 0.91%. Germline values: CDR1 SGHNT, CDR2 YYREEE (reference sequence). The CDR3 spans 14 residues. Trimming removed 2 bases from V and 2 bases from J, with 11 bases in between.

The sequenced sample consisted of peripheral blood. V and J are TRBV5-4 and TRBJ2-7; D not certain. The receptor comes from a man younger than 35 with COVID-19, enrolled during active disease. The CDR3 spells CASSFEKGAYEQYF. In DNA, the CDR3 is TGTGCCAGCAGCTTTGAGAAAGGAGCCTACGAGCAGTACTTC.